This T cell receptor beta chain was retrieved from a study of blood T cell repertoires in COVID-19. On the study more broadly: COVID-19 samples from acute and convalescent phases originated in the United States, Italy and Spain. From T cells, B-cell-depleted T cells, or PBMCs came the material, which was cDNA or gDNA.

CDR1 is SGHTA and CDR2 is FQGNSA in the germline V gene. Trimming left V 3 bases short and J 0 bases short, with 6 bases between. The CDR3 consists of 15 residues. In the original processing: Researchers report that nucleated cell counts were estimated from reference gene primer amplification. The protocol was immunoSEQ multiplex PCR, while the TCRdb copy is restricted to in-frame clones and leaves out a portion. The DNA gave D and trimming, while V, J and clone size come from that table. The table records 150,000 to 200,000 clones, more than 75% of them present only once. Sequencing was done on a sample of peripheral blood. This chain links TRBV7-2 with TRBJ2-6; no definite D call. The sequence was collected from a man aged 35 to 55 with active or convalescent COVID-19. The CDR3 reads CASSFADSGANVLTF. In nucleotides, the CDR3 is TGTGCCAGCAGCTTCGCAGACTCTGGGGCCAACGTCCTGACTTTC.